These 30 T cell receptor beta chains were all obtained from the same sample, sequenced in a study of cytomegalovirus exposure and HLA in healthy donors. TCRdb's copy holds only in-frame clones and misses some; the assay was immunoSEQ multiplex PCR. The table lists more than 95,000 clones, 88% of them singletons. Sequenced material: PBMCs. The receptors originated from a man between 18 and 35 years old in good health and CMV-seronegative.

This clone appeared a single time. The DNA for the CDR3 is TGTGCCAGCAGCCCCCACAGGTCCGTAAACCCCCTGGCCAAAAACATTCAGTACTTC. Translating it yields CASSPHRSVNPLAKNIQYF. This sequence joins TRBV7-2 and TRBJ2-4, with D maybe TRBD1 (5 bases). Germline lookup yields CDR1 SGHTA and CDR2 FQGNSA. This CDR3 is 19 amino acids long. Trimming cost V 5 bases and J 1 base, with 24 bases left between them.

The chain joins TRBV6-6 to TRBJ1-5; tentatively, D is TRBD1 (5 bases). V lost 0 bases and J 9 bases, leaving 18 bases between the germline ends. The CDR3 is made up of 16 amino acids. CDR1 is MNHNY, CDR2 SVGAGI, per germline (reference sequence). CDR3 in DNA: TGTGCCAGCAGTTACTCCCAGACAGCTATCGAGTGGCCCCAGCATTTT. It yields the protein CASSYSQTAIEWPQHF.

V usage is TRBV27 and J usage is TRBJ1-2, with 10 nucleotides matching TRBD1. This CDR3 region has 14 residues. Germline CDR1 is MNHEY and CDR2 is SMNVEV (reference sequence). Trimming cost V 3 bases and J 6 bases; bases outside gene matches: 4. CDR3 nucleotide sequence: TGTGCCAGCAGTTTCGTCGGGACAGGGGATGGCTACACCTTC. Translation: CASSFVGTGDGYTF.

This clone was counted a single time. The chain joins TRBV7-9 to TRBJ2-7, with TRBD2 matching over 7 bases. CDR3 length: 16 residues. Germline V gene lookup returns CDR1 SEHNR and CDR2 FQNEAQ (reference sequence). Trimming cost V 4 bases and J 3 bases; bases outside gene matches: 12. The DNA of the CDR3 is TGTGCCAGCAGCTCGATGGAGTGGACTAGTAACTACGAGCAGTACTTC. Protein product: CASSSMEWTSNYEQYF.

The V gene is TRBV11-2, the J gene TRBJ2-7, with TRBD1 matching 9 bases. Trimming cost V 5 bases and J 6 bases; bases outside gene matches: 14. The CDR3 is made up of 16 amino acids. Germline V gives CDR1 SGHAT, CDR2 FQNNGV. In nucleotides, the CDR3 is TGTGCCAGCAGCCCCAGACCGGGACAGGGAGATGGCGAGCAGTACTTC. It translates to CASSPRPGQGDGEQYF. The full variable domain, with the rest looked up from reference TRBV11-2 and TRBJ2-7, is EAGVAQSPRYKIIEKRQSVAFWCNPISGHATLYWYQQILGQGPKLLIQFQNNGVVDDSQLPKDRFSAERLKGVDSTLKIQPAKLEDSAVYLCASSPRPGQGDGEQYFGPGTRLTVT.

The V call is TRBV10-3, the J call TRBJ2-7; possibly TRBD2 for D (5 bases). The CDR3 spans 12 residues. CDR1 is ENHRY, CDR2 SYGVKD, per germline. V was pared by 3 bases and J by 9 bases, with 12 bases between. The CDR3 bases are TGTGCCATCAGTGACGCGGGCCTCGGGCAGTACTTC. It specifies CAISDAGLGQYF.

The chain couples TRBV23-1 to TRBJ2-1, with 8 positions matching TRBD1. TRBV23-1 is an ORF; its function is uncertain. V was clipped by 10 bases and J by 14 bases; unmatched bases: 1. There are 8 residues in the CDR3. The CDR3 DNA is TGCGCCACACAGGGGGAGTTCTTC. It yields the protein CATQGEFF.

The V call is TRBV5-1, the J call TRBJ2-3; 11 nucleotides match TRBD2. V trimming: 0 bases; J trimming: 7 bases; junction bases outside the gene matches: 10. The germline gives CDR1 SGHRS, CDR2 YFSETQ. The CDR3 covers 17 residues. The CDR3 DNA follows: TGCGCCAGCAGCTTGGGACTAGCGGGACCCCGGGGGAATACGCAGTATTTT. It is translated as CASSLGLAGPRGNTQYF.

The chain employs TRBV10-1 and TRBJ2-7; D is possibly TRBD1 (6 bases). Germline V lookup: CDR1 WNHNN, CDR2 SYGVQD (reference sequence). Trimming stripped 6 bases from V and 2 bases from J, with 20 bases between. This CDR3 is 16 amino acids long. CDR3 protein: CASSGKDRSRTYEQYF. The CDR3 DNA reads TGCGCCAGCAGCGGTAAAGACAGGTCGAGGACCTACGAGCAGTACTTC.

In DNA form, the CDR3 reads TGTGCCAGCCTACCGGGACACATGAACACTGAAGCTTTCTTT. It yields the protein CASLPGHMNTEAFF. This sequence joins TRBV27 and TRBJ1-1; D might be TRBD1 (6 bases). Germline lookup yields CDR1 MNHEY and CDR2 SMNVEV (reference sequence). The V end was cut by 8 bases, the J end by 0 bases, with 13 bases between. This CDR3 comprises 14 residues.

The chain carries TRBV19 and TRBJ1-4; D is uncertain. The CDR3 has 15 residues. Trimming removed 7 bases at V and 5 bases at J, with 17 bases between. In germline, CDR1 is LNHDA, CDR2 SQIVND (reference sequence). The CDR3 DNA reads TGTGCCAGTAATCGGGGTTGGGGAGTAAATGAAAAACTGTTTTTT. This encodes CASNRGWGVNEKLFF.

In its sample, this clone was seen once. The chain uses TRBV10-3 and TRBJ1-1, with TRBD1 matching 9 bases. Germline CDR1 and CDR2: ENHRY and SYGVKD. Trimming took 2 bases from V and 3 from J; bases not matched to a gene: 4. This CDR3 has 15 residues. This CDR3 reads CAISEPDRGHTEAFF. The CDR3 DNA reads as TGTGCCATCAGTGAGCCGGACAGGGGCCACACTGAAGCTTTCTTT.

The chain recombines TRBV18 with TRBJ1-2, with TRBD1 identical over 7 bases. The CDR3 spans 15 residues. V gave up 4 bases and J gave up 0 bases; unmatched junction bases: 5. Germline lookup yields CDR1 KGHSH and CDR2 LQKENI. CDR3 in DNA: TGTGCCAGCTCACAAAGGGACAGTACTAACTATGGCTACACCTTC. Translating gives CASSQRDSTNYGYTF. Drawing the rest from reference TRBV18 and TRBJ1-2, the complete variable domain is NAGVMQNPRHLVRRRGQEARLRCSPMKGHSHVYWYRQLPEEGLKFMVYLQKENIIDESGMPKERFSAEFPKEGPSILRIQQVVRGDSAAYFCASSQRDSTNYGYTFGSGTRLTVV.

The rearrangement joins TRBV6-1 to TRBJ1-5; no clear D gene. Trimming pared 4 bases from V and 4 bases from J, leaving 14 bases between. This CDR3 is 15 amino acids long. CDR1 and CDR2 (germline): MNHNS, SASEGT. In DNA form, the CDR3 reads TGTGCCAGCAGTGCCCCGCTAGGGAGAAATCAGCCCCAGCATTTT. Protein: CASSAPLGRNQPQHF.

This sequence joins TRBV5-6 and TRBJ1-3; TRBD1 might be the D (6 bases). Germline loops: CDR1 SGHDT, CDR2 YYEEEE. Trimming left V 4 bases short and J 4 bases short, with 21 bases between. CDR3 length equals 17 residues. The CDR3 here is CASSRPLVRGRGNTIYF. As DNA, the CDR3 is TGTGCCAGCAGCCGCCCCCTAGTCAGGGGCAGGGGAAACACCATATATTTT.

This clone has only one observation. The V call is TRBV27, the J call TRBJ1-2, with a possible D match to TRBD1 (6 bases). This CDR3 is built from 13 residues. Looked up from germline, CDR1 is MNHEY and CDR2 is SMNVEV (reference sequence). V lost 3 bases to trimming and J lost 6 bases, with 11 bases between them. CDR3 nucleotides: TGTGCCAGCAGTTTTTTAGGACAGCATGGCTACACCTTC. It codes for CASSFLGQHGYTF.

The genes are TRBV27 and TRBJ1-1, with D possibly being TRBD1 (6 bases). CDR1 and CDR2 (germline): MNHEY, SMNVEV (reference sequence). The CDR3 runs 16 residues. Trimming took 3 bases from V and 1 from J, leaving 15 bases between them. The CDR3 here is CASSFRRQDPNTEAFF. The CDR3 DNA reads as TGTGCCAGCAGTTTCCGCCGACAGGACCCGAACACTGAAGCTTTCTTT.

This clone was recorded a few times. The rearrangement joins TRBV28 to TRBJ1-2; 7 nucleotides line up with TRBD1. Trimming took 5 bases from V and 0 from J; bases not matched to a gene: 9. This CDR3 comprises 16 residues. Germline values: CDR1 MDHEN, CDR2 SYDVKM. CDR3 in DNA: TGTGCCAGCAGTCCCTCAGACAGGGAAGCTAACTATGGCTACACCTTC. It encodes CASSPSDREANYGYTF.

This clone was detected once. V is TRBV27 and J is TRBJ2-3; unclear D gene. Trimming left V 1 base short and J 0 bases short, with 8 bases between. Germline CDR1 is MNHEY and CDR2 is SMNVEV (reference sequence). CDR3 size: 15 residues. The CDR3 nucleotides read TGTGCCAGCAGTTTATTTGCGCTTAGCACAGATACGCAGTATTTT. Translated: CASSLFALSTDTQYF.

This clone was picked up one time. The rearrangement links TRBV28 to TRBJ1-2; weak D call: TRBD1 (5 bases). The length of the CDR3 is 15 residues. Germline values: CDR1 MDHEN, CDR2 SYDVKM. Trimming cost V 7 bases and J 0 bases, with 15 bases left between them. The CDR3 region has the DNA TGTGCCAGCACCAATCTCCAGGGATCTAACTATGGCTACACCTTC. Translation: CASTNLQGSNYGYTF.

V gene TRBV30 combines with J gene TRBJ1-1, with 9 bases aligning to TRBD1. The V gene end was trimmed by 5 bases and the J gene end by 3 bases; junction bases not matched to a gene: 7. This CDR3 is 14 amino acids long. Per germline, CDR1 GTSNPN and CDR2 SVGIG (reference sequence). The CDR3 DNA sequence: TGTGCCTGGGCCCGGACAGGGGTGTACACTGAAGCTTTCTTT. Its translation: CAWARTGVYTEAFF.

The chain has TRBV7-2 and TRBJ1-4; 8 bases agree with TRBD1. V trimming: 5 bases; J trimming: 5 bases; junction bases outside the gene matches: 7. From germline, CDR1 is SGHTA and CDR2 FQGNSA. CDR3 length equals 15 residues. CDR3 bases: TGTGCCAGCAGCGCCTACAGGGGGAAAAATGAAAAACTGTTTTTT. As protein: CASSAYRGKNEKLFF.

In DNA, the CDR3 is TGTGCCACCTTAGCGGGAGGGGGGGATACGCAGTATTTT. It translates to CATLAGGGDTQYF. The rearrangement uses TRBV2 and TRBJ2-3; TRBD2 agrees at 11 bases. There are 13 residues in the CDR3. V lost 10 bases and J lost 6; bases outside the gene matches: 6. CDR1 is SNHLY, CDR2 FYNNEI, per germline. Looking up the rest from reference TRBV2 and TRBJ2-3 gives the full variable domain: EPEVTQTPSHQVTQMGQEVILRCVPISNHLYFYWYRQILGQKVEFLVSFYNNEISEKSEIFDDQFSVERPDGSNFTLKIRSTKLEDSAMYFCATLAGGGDTQYFGPGTRLTVL.

The table lists this clone with a count of one. This chain links TRBV4-1 with TRBJ1-3; D might be TRBD1 (5 bases). Deletions cut 1 base from V and 2 bases from J, with 12 bases between. Looked up from germline, CDR1 is MGHRA and CDR2 is YSYEKL. The CDR3 spans 16 residues. In DNA form, the CDR3 reads TGCGCCAGCAGCCAAGCAGAAGGGGTGGCTGGAAACACCATATATTTT. It codes for CASSQAEGVAGNTIYF.

This chain joins TRBV27 and TRBJ2-7; 10 positions match TRBD2. Germline V gene data show CDR1 as MNHEY and CDR2 as SMNVEV (reference sequence). With V trimmed by 6 bases and J by 2 bases, 10 bases remained unmatched. The CDR3 extends over 16 amino acids. This CDR3 reads CASRLLGLAEAYEQYF. Here the CDR3 DNA reads TGTGCCAGCAGGCTCCTCGGACTAGCGGAGGCCTACGAGCAGTACTTC.

The rearrangement links TRBV19 to TRBJ1-1; tentative D call: TRBD1 (5 bases). The CDR3 covers 14 residues. V was pared by 6 bases and J by 0 bases, with 11 bases between. Germline CDR1 and CDR2: LNHDA and SQIVND (reference sequence). Here the CDR3 DNA reads TGTGCCAGTAGAAGCAGGGCCCTGAACACTGAAGCTTTCTTT. This sequence encodes CASRSRALNTEAFF.

The chain employs TRBV7-2 and TRBJ2-3; D possibly corresponds to TRBD2 (5 bases). CDR1 is SGHTA and CDR2 is FQGNSA in the germline V gene. The CDR3 loop spans 16 amino acids. V was shortened by 5 bases and J by 7 bases, with 22 bases between the two germline ends. Here the CDR3 reads CASSDRLFDLRNTQYF. Here the CDR3 DNA reads TGTGCCAGCAGCGATCGACTATTTGACTTACGAAATACGCAGTATTTT.

The chain uses TRBV7-6 and TRBJ2-1; 8 bases map to TRBD2. The CDR3 sequence is 16 residues long. Per the germline V gene, CDR1 is SGHVS and CDR2 is FNYEAQ. The V segment lost 5 bases and the J segment 2 bases; nucleotides outside the gene matches: 8. CDR3 sequence: CASSLRGGYTYNEQFF. The CDR3 region has the DNA TGTGCCAGCAGCCTCCGGGGGGGATACACCTACAATGAGCAGTTCTTC.

This clone was found a few times. This chain joins TRBV2 and TRBJ2-7; weak D call: TRBD2 (7 bases). CDR3 length: 13 residues. Germline CDR1 is SNHLY and CDR2 is FYNNEI. The germline V and J ends were trimmed by 8 bases and 3 bases, with 14 bases remaining between them. The CDR3 loop reads CASVRGAGYEQYF. The CDR3 DNA reads TGTGCCAGCGTTCGGGGGGCTGGCTACGAGCAGTACTTC.

The gene calls are TRBV6-5 and TRBJ2-7; 8 positions match TRBD1. Germline trimming cut 5 bases from V and 1 base from J; bases unmatched to any gene: 4. This CDR3 is built from 14 residues. CDR1 MNHEY and CDR2 SVGAGI come from the germline V gene. The CDR3 DNA is TGTGCCAGCAGTCAGGGGGCCGGGTCCTACGAGCAGTACTTC. Its translation is CASSQGAGSYEQYF.